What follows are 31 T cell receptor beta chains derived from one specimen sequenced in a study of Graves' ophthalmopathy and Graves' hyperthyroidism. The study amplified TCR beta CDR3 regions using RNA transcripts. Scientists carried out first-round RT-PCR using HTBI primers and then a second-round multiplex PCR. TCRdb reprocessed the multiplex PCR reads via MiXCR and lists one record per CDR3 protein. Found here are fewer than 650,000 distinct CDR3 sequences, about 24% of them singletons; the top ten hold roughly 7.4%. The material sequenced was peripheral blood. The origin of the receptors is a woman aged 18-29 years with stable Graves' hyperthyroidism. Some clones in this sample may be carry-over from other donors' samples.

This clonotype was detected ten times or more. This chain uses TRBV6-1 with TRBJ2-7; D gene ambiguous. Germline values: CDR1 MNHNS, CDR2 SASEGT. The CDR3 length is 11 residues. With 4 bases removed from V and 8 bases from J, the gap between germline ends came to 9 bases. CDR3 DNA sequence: TGTGCCAGCAGTGTCGGACCTCAGCAGTACTTC. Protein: CASSVGPQQYF.

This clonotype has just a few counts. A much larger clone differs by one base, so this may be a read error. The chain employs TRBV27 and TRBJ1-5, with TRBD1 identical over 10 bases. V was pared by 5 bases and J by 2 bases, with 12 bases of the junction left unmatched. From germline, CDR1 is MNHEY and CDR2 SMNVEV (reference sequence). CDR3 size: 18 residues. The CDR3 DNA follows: TGTGCCAGCAGTGATATGGACAGGGGGGATAGGGGCAATCAGCCCCAGCATTTT. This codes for CASSDMDRGDRGNQPQHF.

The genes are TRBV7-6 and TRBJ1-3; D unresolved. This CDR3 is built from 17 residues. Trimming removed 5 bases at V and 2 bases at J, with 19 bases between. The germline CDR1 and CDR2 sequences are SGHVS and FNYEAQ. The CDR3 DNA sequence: TGTGCCAGCAGCGGCAGTAGAGTTACGGGAGCTGGAAACACCATATATTTT. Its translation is CASSGSRVTGAGNTIYF.

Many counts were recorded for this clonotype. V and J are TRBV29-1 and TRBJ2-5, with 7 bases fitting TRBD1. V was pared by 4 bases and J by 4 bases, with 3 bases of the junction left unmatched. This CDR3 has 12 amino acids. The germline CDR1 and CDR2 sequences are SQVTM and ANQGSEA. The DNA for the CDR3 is TGCAGCGTTGCATACAGGGGAGAGACCCAGTACTTC. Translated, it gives CSVAYRGETQYF.

CDR3 sequence (DNA): TGTGCCAGCTCACAGTACCTGGGTTCACCCCTCCACTTT. This sequence encodes CASSQYLGSPLHF. This chain connects TRBV28 to TRBJ1-6; D is unclear. CDR3 size: 13 residues. CDR1 MDHEN and CDR2 SYDVKM come from the germline V gene. Deletions cut 8 bases from V and 9 bases from J, with 14 bases between.

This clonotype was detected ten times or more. The CDR3 spells CASSVGQNIEAFF. The DNA for the CDR3 is TGTGCCAGCAGCGTCGGACAGAATATTGAAGCTTTCTTT. The chain employs TRBV6-1 and TRBJ1-1; perhaps TRBD1 as D (6 bases). The CDR3 runs 13 residues. Germline V gene data show CDR1 as MNHNS and CDR2 as SASEGT. Deletions cut 6 bases from V and 7 bases from J, with 15 bases between.

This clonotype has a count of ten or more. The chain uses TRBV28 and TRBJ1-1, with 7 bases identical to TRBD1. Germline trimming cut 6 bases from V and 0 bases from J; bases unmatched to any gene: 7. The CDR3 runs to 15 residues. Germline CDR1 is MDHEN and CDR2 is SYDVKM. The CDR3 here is CASRPRGMMNTEAFF. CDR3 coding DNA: TGTGCCAGCAGACCCAGGGGGATGATGAACACTGAAGCTTTCTTT.

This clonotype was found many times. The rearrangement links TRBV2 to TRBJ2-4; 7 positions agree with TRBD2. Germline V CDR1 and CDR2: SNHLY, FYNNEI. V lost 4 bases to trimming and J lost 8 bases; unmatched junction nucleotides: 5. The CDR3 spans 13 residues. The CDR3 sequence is CASSGLAVDIQYF. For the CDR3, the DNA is TGTGCCAGCAGTGGGCTAGCGGTCGACATTCAGTACTTC.

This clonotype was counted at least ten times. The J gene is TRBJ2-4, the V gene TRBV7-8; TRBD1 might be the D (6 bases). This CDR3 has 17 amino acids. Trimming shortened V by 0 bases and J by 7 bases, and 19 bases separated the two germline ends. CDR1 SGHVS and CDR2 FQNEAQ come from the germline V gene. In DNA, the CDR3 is TGTGCCAGCAGCTTAGCGCAGTACAGGGACCGAGGGAACATTCAGTACTTC. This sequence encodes CASSLAQYRDRGNIQYF.

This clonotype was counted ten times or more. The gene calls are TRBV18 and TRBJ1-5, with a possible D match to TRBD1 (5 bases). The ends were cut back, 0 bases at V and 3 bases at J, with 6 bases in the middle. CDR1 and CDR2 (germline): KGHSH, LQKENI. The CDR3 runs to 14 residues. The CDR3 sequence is CASSPPGDNQPQHF. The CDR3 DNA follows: TGTGCCAGCTCACCACCGGGGGACAATCAGCCCCAGCATTTT.

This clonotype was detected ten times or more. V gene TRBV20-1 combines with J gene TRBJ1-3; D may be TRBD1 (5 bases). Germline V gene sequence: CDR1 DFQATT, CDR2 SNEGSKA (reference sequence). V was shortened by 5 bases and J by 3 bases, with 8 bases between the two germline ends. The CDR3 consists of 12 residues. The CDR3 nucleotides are TGCAGTGCTCGGACAAGTGGAAACACCATATATTTT. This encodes CSARTSGNTIYF.

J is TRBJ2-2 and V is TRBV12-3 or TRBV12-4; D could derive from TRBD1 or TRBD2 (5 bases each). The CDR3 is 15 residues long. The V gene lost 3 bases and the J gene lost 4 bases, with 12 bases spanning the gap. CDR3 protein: CASSFARDGTGELFF. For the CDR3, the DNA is TGTGCCAGCAGTTTCGCCAGGGACGGCACCGGGGAGCTGTTTTTT.

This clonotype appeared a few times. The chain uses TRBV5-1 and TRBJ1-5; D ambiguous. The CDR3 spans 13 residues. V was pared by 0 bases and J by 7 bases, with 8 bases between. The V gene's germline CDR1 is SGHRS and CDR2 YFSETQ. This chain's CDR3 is CASSLGYGQPQHF. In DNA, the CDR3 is TGCGCCAGCAGCTTGGGGTACGGGCAGCCCCAGCATTTT.

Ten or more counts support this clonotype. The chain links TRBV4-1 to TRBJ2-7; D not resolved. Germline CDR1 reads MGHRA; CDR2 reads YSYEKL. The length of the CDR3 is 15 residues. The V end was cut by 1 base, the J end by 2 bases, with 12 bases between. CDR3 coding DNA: TGCGCCAGCAGCCAAGTCGGCCTCTCAACCTACGAGCAGTACTTC. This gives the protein CASSQVGLSTYEQYF.

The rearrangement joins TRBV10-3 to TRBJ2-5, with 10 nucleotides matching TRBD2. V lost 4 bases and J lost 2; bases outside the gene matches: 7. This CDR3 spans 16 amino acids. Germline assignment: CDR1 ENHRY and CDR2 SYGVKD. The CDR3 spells CAISGDLAGAQETQYF. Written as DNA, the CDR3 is TGTGCCATCAGTGGGGACCTAGCGGGGGCTCAAGAGACCCAGTACTTC.

CDR3: CASSLDGTAKKNTEAFF. The DNA for the CDR3 is TGTGCCAGCAGCTTAGACGGGACAGCTAAAAAAAACACTGAAGCTTTCTTT. This sequence joins TRBV7-6 and TRBJ1-1; 7 positions match TRBD1. V lost 1 base and J lost 2; bases outside the gene matches: 10. The germline gives CDR1 SGHVS, CDR2 FNYEAQ. This CDR3 region has 17 residues.

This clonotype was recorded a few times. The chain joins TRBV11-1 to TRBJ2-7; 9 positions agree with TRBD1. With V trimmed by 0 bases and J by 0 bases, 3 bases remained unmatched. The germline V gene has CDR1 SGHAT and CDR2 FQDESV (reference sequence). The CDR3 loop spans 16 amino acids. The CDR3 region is CASSLATGGSSYEQYF. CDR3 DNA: TGTGCCAGCAGCTTAGCGACAGGGGGGAGCTCCTACGAGCAGTACTTC.

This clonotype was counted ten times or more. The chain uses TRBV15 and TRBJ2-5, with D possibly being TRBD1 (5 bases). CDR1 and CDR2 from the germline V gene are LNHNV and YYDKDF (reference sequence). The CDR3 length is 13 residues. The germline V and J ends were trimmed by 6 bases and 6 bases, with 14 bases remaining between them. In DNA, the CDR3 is TGTGCCACCAGACAGGATGGGGTAAAGACCCAGTACTTC. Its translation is CATRQDGVKTQYF. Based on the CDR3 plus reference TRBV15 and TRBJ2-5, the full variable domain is DAMVIQNPRYQVTQFGKPVTLSCSQTLNHNVMYWYQQKSSQAPKLLFHYYDKDFNNEADTPDNFQSRRPNTSFCFLDIRSPGLGDTAMYLCATRQDGVKTQYFGPGTRLLVL.

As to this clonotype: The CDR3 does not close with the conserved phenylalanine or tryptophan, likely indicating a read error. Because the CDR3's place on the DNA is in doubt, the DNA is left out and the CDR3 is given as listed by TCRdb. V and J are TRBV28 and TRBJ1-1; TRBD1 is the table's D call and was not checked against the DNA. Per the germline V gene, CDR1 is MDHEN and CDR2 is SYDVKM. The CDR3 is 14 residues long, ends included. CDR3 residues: CASSLFSDRESACY.

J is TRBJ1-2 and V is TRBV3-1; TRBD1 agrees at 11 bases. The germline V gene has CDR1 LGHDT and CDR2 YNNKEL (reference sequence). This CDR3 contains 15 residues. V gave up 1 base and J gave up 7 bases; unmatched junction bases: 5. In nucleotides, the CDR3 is TGTGCCAGCAGCCAAGGGACAGGGGGCTCGTTTGGCTACACCTTC. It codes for CASSQGTGGSFGYTF.

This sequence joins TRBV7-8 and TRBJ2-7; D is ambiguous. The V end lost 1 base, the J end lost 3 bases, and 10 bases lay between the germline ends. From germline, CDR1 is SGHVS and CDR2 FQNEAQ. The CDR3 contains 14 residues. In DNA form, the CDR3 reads TGTGCCAGCAGCTTAGGCCCAGGCCACTACGAGCAGTACTTC. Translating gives CASSLGPGHYEQYF. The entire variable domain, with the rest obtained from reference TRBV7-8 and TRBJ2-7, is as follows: GAGVSQSPRYKVAKRGQDVALRCDPISGHVSLFWYQQALGQGPEFLTYFQNEAQLDKSGLPSDRFFAERPEGSVSTLKIQRTQQEDSAVYLCASSLGPGHYEQYFGPGTRLTVT.

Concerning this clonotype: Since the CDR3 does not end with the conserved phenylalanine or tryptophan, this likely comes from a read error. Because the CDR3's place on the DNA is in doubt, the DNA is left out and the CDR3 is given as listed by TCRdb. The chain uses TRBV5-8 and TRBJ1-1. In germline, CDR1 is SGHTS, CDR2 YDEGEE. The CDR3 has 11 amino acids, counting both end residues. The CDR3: CASSLGIEACL.

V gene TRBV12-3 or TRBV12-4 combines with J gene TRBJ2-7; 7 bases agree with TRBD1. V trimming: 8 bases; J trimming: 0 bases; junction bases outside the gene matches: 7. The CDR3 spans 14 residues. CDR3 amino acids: CASAGTANSYEQYF. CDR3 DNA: TGTGCCAGCGCCGGGACAGCGAACTCCTACGAGCAGTACTTC.

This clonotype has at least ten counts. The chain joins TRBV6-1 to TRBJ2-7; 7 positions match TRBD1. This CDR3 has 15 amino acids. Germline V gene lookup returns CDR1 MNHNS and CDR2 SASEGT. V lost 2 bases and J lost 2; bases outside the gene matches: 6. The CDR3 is CASSETSTGTYEQYF. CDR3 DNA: TGTGCCAGCAGTGAAACTTCGACAGGGACCTACGAGCAGTACTTC.

In nucleotides, the CDR3 is TGTGCCAGCAGCCTTCTAGCGGGGGGCTCCCTAACCAACGAGCAGTACTTC. Translation gives CASSLLAGGSLTNEQYF. The chain combines TRBV7-6 with TRBJ2-7, with TRBD2 matching 11 bases. Germline values: CDR1 SGHVS, CDR2 FNYEAQ. J lost 5 bases, V lost 5 bases, and 14 bases had no gene match. The CDR3 runs to 17 residues.

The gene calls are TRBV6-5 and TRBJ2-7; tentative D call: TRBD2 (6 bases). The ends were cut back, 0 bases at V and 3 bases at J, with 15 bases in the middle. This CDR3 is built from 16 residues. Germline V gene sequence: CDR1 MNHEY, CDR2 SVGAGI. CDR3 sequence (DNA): TGTGCCAGCAGTTACTCCTGGGGGGACGACTACTACGAGCAGTACTTC. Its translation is CASSYSWGDDYYEQYF.

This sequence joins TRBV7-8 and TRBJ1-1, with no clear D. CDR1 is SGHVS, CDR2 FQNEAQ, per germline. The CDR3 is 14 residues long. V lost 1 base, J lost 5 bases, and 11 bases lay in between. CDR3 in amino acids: CASSLEGSGTEAFF. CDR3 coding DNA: TGTGCCAGCAGCTTAGAGGGAAGTGGGACTGAAGCTTTCTTT.

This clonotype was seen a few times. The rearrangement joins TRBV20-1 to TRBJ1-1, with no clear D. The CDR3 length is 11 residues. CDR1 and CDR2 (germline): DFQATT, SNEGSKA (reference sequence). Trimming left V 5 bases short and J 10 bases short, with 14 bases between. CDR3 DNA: TGCAGTGCTCCAGCCGAGTATGTAGCTTTCTTT. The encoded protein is CSAPAEYVAFF.

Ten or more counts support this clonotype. CDR3 amino acids: CASSYSGTGTYEQYF. DNA of the CDR3: TGTGCCAGCAGTTACTCCGGGACAGGGACCTACGAGCAGTACTTC. This rearrangement joins TRBV6-5 to TRBJ2-7; 9 bases line up with TRBD1. This CDR3 comprises 15 residues. In germline, CDR1 is MNHEY, CDR2 SVGAGI. V shed 0 bases, J shed 2 bases, and the junction held 2 bases outside the gene matches.

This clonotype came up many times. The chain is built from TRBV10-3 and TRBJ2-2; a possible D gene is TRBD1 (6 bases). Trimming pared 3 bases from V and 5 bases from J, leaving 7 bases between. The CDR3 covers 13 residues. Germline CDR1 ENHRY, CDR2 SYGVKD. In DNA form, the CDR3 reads TGTGCCATCAGTGAAGGACAGACCGGGGAGCTGTTTTTT. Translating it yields CAISEGQTGELFF.

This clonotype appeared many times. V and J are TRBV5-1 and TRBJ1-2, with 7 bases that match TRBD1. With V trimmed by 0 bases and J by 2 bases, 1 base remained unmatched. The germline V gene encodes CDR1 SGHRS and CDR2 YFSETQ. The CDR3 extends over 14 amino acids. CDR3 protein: CASSLEQGNYGYTF. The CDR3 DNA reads TGCGCCAGCAGCTTGGAACAGGGGAACTATGGCTACACCTTC.